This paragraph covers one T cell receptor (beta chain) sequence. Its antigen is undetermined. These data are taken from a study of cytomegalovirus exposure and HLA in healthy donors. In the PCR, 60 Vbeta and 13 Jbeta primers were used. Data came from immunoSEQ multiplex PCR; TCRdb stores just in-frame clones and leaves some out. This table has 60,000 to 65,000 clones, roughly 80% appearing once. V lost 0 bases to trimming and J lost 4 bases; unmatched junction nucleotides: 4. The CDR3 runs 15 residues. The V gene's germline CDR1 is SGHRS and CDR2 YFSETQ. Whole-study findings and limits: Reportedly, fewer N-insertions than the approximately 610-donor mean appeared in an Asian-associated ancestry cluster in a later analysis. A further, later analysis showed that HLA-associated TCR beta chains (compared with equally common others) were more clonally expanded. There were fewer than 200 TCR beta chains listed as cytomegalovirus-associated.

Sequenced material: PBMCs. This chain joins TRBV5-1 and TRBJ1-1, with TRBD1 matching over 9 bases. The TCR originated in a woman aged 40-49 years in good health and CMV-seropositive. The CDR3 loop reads CASSLGGQGSTEAFF. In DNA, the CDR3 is TGCGCCAGCAGCTTGGGGGGACAGGGAAGCACTGAAGCTTTCTTT.